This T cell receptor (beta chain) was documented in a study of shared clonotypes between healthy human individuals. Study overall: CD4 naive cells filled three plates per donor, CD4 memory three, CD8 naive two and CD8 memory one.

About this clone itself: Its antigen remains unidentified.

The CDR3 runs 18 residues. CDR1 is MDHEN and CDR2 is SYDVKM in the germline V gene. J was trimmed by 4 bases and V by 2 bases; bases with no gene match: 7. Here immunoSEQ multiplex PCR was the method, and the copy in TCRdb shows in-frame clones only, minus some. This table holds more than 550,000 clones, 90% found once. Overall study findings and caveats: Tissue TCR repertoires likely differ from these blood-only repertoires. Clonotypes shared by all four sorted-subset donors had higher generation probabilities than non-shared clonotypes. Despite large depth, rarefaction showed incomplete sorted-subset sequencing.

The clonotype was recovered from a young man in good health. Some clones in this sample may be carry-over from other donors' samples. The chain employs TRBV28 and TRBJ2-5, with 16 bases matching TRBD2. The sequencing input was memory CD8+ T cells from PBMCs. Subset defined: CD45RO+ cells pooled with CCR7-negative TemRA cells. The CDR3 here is CASSLRGTSGRALETQYF. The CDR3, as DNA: TGTGCCAGCAGTTTACGAGGGACTAGCGGGAGGGCCTTAGAGACCCAGTACTTC.